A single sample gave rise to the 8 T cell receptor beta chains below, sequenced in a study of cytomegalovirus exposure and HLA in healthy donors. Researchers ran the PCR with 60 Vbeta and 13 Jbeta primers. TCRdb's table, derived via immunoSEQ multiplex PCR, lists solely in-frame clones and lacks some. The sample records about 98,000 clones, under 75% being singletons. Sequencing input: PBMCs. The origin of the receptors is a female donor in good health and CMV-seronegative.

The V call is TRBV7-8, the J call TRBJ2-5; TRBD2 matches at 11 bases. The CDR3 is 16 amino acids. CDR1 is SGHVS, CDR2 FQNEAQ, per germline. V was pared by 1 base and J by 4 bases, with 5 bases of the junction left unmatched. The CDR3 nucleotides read TGTGCCAGCAGCTTAGAGGGTAGCGGGAGGGGAGAGACCCAGTACTTC. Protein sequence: CASSLEGSGRGETQYF.

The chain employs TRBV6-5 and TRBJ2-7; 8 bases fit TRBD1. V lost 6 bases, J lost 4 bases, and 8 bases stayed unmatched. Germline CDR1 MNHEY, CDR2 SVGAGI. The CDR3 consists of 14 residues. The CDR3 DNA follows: TGTGCCAGCAGGCCGACAGGGGTGGGGTACGAGCAGTACTTC. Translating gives CASRPTGVGYEQYF.

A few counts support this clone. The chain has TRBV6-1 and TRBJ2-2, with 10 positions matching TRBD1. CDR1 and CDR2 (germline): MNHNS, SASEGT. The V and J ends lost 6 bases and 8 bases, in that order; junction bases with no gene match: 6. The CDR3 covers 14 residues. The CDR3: CASSGTGEVGELFF. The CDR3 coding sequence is TGTGCCAGCAGCGGGACAGGGGAGGTGGGGGAGCTGTTTTTT.

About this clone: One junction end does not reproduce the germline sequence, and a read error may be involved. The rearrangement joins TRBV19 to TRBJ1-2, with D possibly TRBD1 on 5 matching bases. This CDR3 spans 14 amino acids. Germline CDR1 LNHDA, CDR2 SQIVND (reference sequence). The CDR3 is CASCIPGSLYGYTF. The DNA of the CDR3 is TGTGCCAGTTGTATTCCAGGGTCCCTCTATGGCTACACCTTC.

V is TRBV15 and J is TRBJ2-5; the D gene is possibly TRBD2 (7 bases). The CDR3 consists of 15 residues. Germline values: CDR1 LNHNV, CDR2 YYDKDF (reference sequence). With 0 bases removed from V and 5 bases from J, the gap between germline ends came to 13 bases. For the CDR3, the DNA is TGTGCCACCAGCAGAGACAGGGGAGGGGTCGAGACCCAGTACTTC. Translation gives CATSRDRGGVETQYF.

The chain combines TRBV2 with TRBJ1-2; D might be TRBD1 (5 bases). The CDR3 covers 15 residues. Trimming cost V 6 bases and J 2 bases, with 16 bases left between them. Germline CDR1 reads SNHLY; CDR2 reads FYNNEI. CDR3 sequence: CASRALQGGNYGYTF. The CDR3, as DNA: TGTGCCAGCAGGGCCCTTCAGGGAGGGAACTATGGCTACACCTTC.

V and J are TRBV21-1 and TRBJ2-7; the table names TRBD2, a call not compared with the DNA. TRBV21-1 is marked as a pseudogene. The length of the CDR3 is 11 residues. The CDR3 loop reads CASTLRDEQYF. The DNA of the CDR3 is TGTGCCAGCACGCTGAGGGACGAGCAGTACTTC.

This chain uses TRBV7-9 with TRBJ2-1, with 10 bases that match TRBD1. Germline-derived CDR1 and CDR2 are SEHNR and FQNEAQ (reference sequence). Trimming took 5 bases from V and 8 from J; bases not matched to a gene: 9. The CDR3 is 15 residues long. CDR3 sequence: CASSPPDRGRDEQFF. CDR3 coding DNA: TGTGCCAGCAGCCCCCCGGACAGGGGGAGGGATGAGCAGTTCTTC. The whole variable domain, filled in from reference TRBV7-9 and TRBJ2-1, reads DTGVSQNPRHKITKRGQNVTFRCDPISEHNRLYWYRQTLGQGPEFLTYFQNEAQLEKSRLLSDRFSAERPKGSFSTLEIQRTEQGDSAMYLCASSPPDRGRDEQFFGPGTRLTVL.